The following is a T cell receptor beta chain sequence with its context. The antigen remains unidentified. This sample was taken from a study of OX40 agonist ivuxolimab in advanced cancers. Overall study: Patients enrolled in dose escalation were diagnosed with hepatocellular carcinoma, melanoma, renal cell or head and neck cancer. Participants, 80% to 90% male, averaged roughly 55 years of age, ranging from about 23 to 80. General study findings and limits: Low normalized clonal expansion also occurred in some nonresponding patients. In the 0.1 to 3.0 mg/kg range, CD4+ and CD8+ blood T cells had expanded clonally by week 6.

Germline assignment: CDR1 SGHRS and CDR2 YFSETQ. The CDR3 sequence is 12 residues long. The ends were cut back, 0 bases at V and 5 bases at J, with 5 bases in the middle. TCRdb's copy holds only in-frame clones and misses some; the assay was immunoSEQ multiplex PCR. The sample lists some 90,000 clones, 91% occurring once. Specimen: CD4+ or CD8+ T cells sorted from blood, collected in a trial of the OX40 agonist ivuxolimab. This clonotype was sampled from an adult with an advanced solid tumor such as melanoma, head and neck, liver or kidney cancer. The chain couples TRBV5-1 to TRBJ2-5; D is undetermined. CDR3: CASSLAVETQYF. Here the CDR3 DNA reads TGCGCCAGCAGCTTGGCGGTGGAGACCCAGTACTTC.